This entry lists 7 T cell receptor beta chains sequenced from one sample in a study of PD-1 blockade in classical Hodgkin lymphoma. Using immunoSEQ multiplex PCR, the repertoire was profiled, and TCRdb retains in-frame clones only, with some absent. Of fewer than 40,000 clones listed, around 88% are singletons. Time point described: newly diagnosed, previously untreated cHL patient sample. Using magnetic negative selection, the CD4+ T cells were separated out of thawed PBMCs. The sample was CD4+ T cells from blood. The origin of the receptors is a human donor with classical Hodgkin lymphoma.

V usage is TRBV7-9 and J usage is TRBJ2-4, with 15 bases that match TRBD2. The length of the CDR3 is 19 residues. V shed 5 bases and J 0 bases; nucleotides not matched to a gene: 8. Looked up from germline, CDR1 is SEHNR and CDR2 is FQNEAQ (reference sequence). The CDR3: CASSLGLAGGPLAKNIQYF. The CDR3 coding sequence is TGTGCCAGCAGCCTGGGACTAGCGGGGGGACCACTAGCCAAAAACATTCAGTACTTC.

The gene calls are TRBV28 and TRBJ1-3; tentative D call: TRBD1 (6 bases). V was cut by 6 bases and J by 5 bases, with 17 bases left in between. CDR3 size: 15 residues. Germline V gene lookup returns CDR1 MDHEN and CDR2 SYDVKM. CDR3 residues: CASRPPWTARNTIYF. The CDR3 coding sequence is TGTGCCAGCAGACCCCCTTGGACAGCTAGAAACACCATATATTTT.

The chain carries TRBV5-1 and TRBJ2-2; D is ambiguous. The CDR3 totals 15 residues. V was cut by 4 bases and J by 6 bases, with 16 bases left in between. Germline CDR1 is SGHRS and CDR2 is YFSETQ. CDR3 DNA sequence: TGCGCCAGCAGCCCCCGGGCCCCAACGGCCGGGGAGCTGTTTTTT. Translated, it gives CASSPRAPTAGELFF.

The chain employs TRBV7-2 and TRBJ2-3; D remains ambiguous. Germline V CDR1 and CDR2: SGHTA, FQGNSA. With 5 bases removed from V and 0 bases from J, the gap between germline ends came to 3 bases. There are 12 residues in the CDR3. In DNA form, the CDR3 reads TGTGCCAGCAGCCGTAGCACAGATACGCAGTATTTT. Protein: CASSRSTDTQYF.

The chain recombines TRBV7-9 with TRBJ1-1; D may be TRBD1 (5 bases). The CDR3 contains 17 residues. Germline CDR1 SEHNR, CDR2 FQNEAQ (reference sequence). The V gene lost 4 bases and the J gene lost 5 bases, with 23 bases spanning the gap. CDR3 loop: CASSSPKATAGGTEAFF. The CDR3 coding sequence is TGTGCCAGCAGCTCCCCCAAAGCGACCGCGGGGGGAACTGAAGCTTTCTTT.

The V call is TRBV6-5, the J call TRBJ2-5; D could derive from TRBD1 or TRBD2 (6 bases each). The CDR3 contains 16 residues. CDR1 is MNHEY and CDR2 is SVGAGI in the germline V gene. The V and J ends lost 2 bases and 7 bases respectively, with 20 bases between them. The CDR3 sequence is CASSYGRRGRYGTQYF. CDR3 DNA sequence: TGTGCCAGCAGTTACGGAAGACGGGGGCGGTATGGGACCCAGTACTTC.

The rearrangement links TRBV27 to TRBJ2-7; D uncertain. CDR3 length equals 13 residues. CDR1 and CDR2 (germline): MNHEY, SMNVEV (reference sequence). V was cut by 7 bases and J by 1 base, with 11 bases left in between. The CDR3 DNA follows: TGTGCCAGCAAAGGATACGAATCCTACGAGCAGTACTTC. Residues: CASKGYESYEQYF.